A single sample is the source of the 31 T cell receptor beta chains below, sequenced in a study of T cells in Graves' hyperthyroidism and ophthalmopathy. Amplification yielded TCR beta CDR3 regions, with RNA transcripts as the source. Using the HTBI primer set, a first-round RT-PCR was run on the TCR CDR3. TCRdb ran MiXCR on the multiplex PCR reads and lists one entry per CDR3 protein. The repertoire holds around 620,000 distinct CDR3 sequences, under 60% seen once, with around 20% in the top ten. Sequencing was carried out using peripheral blood or thyroid tissue (not recorded which). The receptors originated from an adult woman with Graves' disease, either hyperthyroidism or ophthalmopathy (not recorded which).

This clonotype was seen only a few times. The gene calls are TRBV18 and TRBJ1-3; D is uncertain. This CDR3 comprises 14 residues. V lost 2 bases and J lost 2, with 7 bases in between. In germline, CDR1 is KGHSH, CDR2 LQKENI. CDR3 sequence reads: CASSPRSPGNTIYF. Here the CDR3 DNA reads TGTGCCAGCTCACCAAGGTCCCCTGGAAACACCATATATTTT.

V is TRBV2 and J is TRBJ1-5, with D unclear. This CDR3 region has 14 residues. Per germline, CDR1 SNHLY and CDR2 FYNNEI. Trimming removed 6 bases at V and 0 bases at J, with 9 bases between. Here the CDR3 DNA reads TGTGCCAGCAGACCGGGATATAGCAATCAGCCCCAGCATTTT. Translation: CASRPGYSNQPQHF.

Ten or more counts support this clonotype. This rearrangement joins TRBV6-1 to TRBJ1-1; D may be TRBD1 (6 bases). The V gene's germline CDR1 is MNHNS and CDR2 SASEGT. The CDR3 extends over 12 amino acids. V was trimmed by 9 bases and J by 1 base, leaving 9 bases between them. The CDR3 DNA sequence: TGTGCCAGTAAACAGGGGAACACTGAAGCTTTCTTT. Protein: CASKQGNTEAFF.

This clonotype came up many times. The gene calls are TRBV7-2 and TRBJ2-5, with a possible D match to TRBD2 (6 bases). The CDR3 is 14 residues long. V was shortened by 1 base and J by 4 bases, with 10 bases between the two germline ends. Germline values: CDR1 SGHTA, CDR2 FQGNSA. In DNA form, the CDR3 reads TGTGCCAGCAGCTTAGGACGGGAGAGAGAGACCCAGTACTTC. It translates to CASSLGRERETQYF.

V gene TRBV29-1 combines with J gene TRBJ1-5, with a weak D call TRBD1 (6 bases). CDR1 and CDR2 (germline): SQVTM, ANQGSEA. The CDR3 runs 12 residues. The V and J ends lost 4 bases and 11 bases respectively, with 15 bases between them. The CDR3 spells CSVGTAGETQHF. In nucleotides, the CDR3 is TGCAGCGTTGGGACAGCAGGAGAGACCCAGCATTTT.

This clonotype appeared a few times. The chain recombines TRBV20-1 with TRBJ1-6; D ambiguous. Trimming removed 3 bases at V and 5 bases at J, with 8 bases between. CDR3 size: 13 residues. Germline assignment: CDR1 DFQATT and CDR2 SNEGSKA (reference sequence). DNA of the CDR3: TGCAGTGCTAGTAGGCAGGATAATTCACCCCTCCACTTT. Translation: CSASRQDNSPLHF.

Note on this clonotype: In this CDR3 the conserved last residue, phenylalanine or tryptophan, is missing, so a read error is likely. Because the CDR3's place on the DNA is in doubt, the DNA is left out and the CDR3 is given as listed by TCRdb. This rearrangement joins TRBV7-3 to TRBJ2-5; the table names TRBD2, a call not compared with the DNA. The CDR3 comprises 12 residues, both ends counted. Germline V lookup: CDR1 SGHTA, CDR2 FQGTGA. CDR3 amino acids: CASSSSEGPLDL.

This clonotype has ten or more counts. The chain couples TRBV7-2 to TRBJ2-5, with 7 bases aligning to TRBD1. Germline CDR1 SGHTA, CDR2 FQGNSA. V gave up 3 bases and J gave up 1 base; unmatched junction bases: 8. CDR3 length: 16 amino acids. CDR3 nucleotides: TGTGCCAGCAGCTTCGCGCCGACAGGGACCCAAGAGACCCAGTACTTC. This codes for CASSFAPTGTQETQYF.

The table lists this clonotype with many counts. V gene TRBV14 combines with J gene TRBJ1-1; no reliable D call. CDR1 and CDR2 (germline): SGHDN, FVKESK. The V and J ends lost 4 bases and 0 bases respectively, with 12 bases between them. The CDR3 totals 15 residues. CDR3 amino acids: CASSPWPRMNTEAFF. As DNA, the CDR3 is TGTGCCAGCAGCCCCTGGCCCAGGATGAACACTGAAGCTTTCTTT.

The chain has TRBV7-9 and TRBJ2-7; D may match TRBD1 or TRBD2 (5 bases each). Germline CDR1 is SEHNR and CDR2 is FQNEAQ (reference sequence). Trimming shortened V by 6 bases and J by 6 bases, and 21 bases separated the two germline ends. This CDR3 is 15 amino acids long. The CDR3 loop reads CASSPDSRDSGEQYF. The DNA for the CDR3 is TGTGCCAGCAGTCCTGACAGTCGGGATTCGGGCGAGCAGTACTTC.

This clonotype was seen just once. The chain carries TRBV10-2 and TRBJ2-7, with TRBD1 matching over 7 bases. The ends lost 3 bases at V and 3 bases at J; junction bases unmatched: 11. From germline, CDR1 is WSHSY and CDR2 SAAADI. The CDR3 sequence is 16 residues long. The CDR3 nucleotides are TGCGCCAGCAGTGACTCCGGGACAGCGTTAGACTACGAGCAGTACTTC. Its translation is CASSDSGTALDYEQYF.

This clonotype was detected ten times or more. The rearrangement links TRBV6-6 to TRBJ2-7; TRBD2 matches 14 bases. CDR3 size: 13 residues. Germline V gene lookup returns CDR1 MNHNY and CDR2 SVGAGI (reference sequence). V was clipped by 6 bases and J by 7 bases; unmatched bases: 2. In DNA form, the CDR3 reads TGTGCCAGCAGGAGACTAGCGGGAGGGGAGCAGTACTTC. Its protein is CASRRLAGGEQYF.

Turning to this clonotype: A junction boundary mismatches the germline segment, possibly from a read error. The gene calls are TRBV24-1 and TRBJ1-1; D uncertain. Germline V CDR1 and CDR2: KGHDR, SFDVKD. This CDR3 is 14 amino acids long. The CDR3 DNA is TGTGCCACCAGTGAACTACAGAGGAACGCTGAAGCTTTCTTT. Translating it yields CATSELQRNAEAFF.

The V and J genes are TRBV20-1 and TRBJ1-6; no firm D call. The CDR3 is made up of 13 amino acids. V lost 6 bases to trimming and J lost 10 bases, with 16 bases between them. The V gene's germline CDR1 is DFQATT and CDR2 SNEGSKA (reference sequence). Written as DNA, the CDR3 is TGCAGTGCGACTCCTAGCGGGGAGTCACCCCTCCACTTT. Amino acid sequence: CSATPSGESPLHF.

CDR3 region: CASRAVLSYNEQFF. Written as DNA, the CDR3 is TGTGCCAGCAGGGCAGTCCTCTCCTACAATGAGCAGTTCTTC. The rearrangement joins TRBV7-9 to TRBJ2-7, with D hard to call. The J call may be mistaken, given a closer DNA end match to TRBJ2-1. Looked up from germline, CDR1 is SEHNR and CDR2 is FQNEAQ (reference sequence). The CDR3 sequence is 14 residues long.

Ten or more counts support this clonotype. The V call is TRBV20-1, the J call TRBJ2-5, with TRBD2 matching 7 bases. The CDR3 is made up of 13 amino acids. V lost 5 bases and J lost 2; bases outside the gene matches: 5. CDR1 is DFQATT, CDR2 SNEGSKA, per germline (reference sequence). The CDR3 DNA follows: TGCAGTGCTGCTCTGGGGGGGCAAGAGACCCAGTACTTC. Its translation is CSAALGGQETQYF.

J is TRBJ1-1 and V is TRBV5-1, with D perhaps TRBD1 (6 bases). The germline CDR1 and CDR2 sequences are SGHRS and YFSETQ. The CDR3 spans 13 residues. The V end was cut by 0 bases, the J end by 7 bases, with 10 bases between. The CDR3 DNA reads as TGCGCCAGCAGCTTGGACAGGGCAATTGAAGCTTTCTTT. This translates into CASSLDRAIEAFF.

CDR3 DNA sequence: TGTGCCAGCAGTCCTGACAGTCGGTCCGAGTACGAGCAGTACTTC. Protein sequence: CASSPDSRSEYEQYF. The chain uses TRBV11-1 and TRBJ2-7; the D gene is possibly TRBD1 (5 bases). The length of the CDR3 is 15 residues. Between the trimmed V and J ends, which lost 6 bases and 4 bases, there was a span of 19 bases. Looked up from germline, CDR1 is SGHAT and CDR2 is FQDESV (reference sequence).

This rearrangement joins TRBV7-3 to TRBJ2-7; perhaps D is TRBD1 or TRBD2 (6 bases each). V lost 1 base and J lost 5, with 15 bases in between. This CDR3 spans 15 amino acids. Germline lookup yields CDR1 SGHTA and CDR2 FQGTGA. CDR3 sequence reads: CASSLMGGEAHEQYF. The CDR3 bases are TGTGCCAGCAGCTTAATGGGGGGCGAGGCCCACGAGCAGTACTTC.

This clonotype was recorded a few times. This chain joins TRBV28 and TRBJ1-1; possibly TRBD1 for D (6 bases). The ends were cut back, 3 bases at V and 4 bases at J, with 18 bases in the middle. Per germline, CDR1 MDHEN and CDR2 SYDVKM. The CDR3 is 16 amino acids. The CDR3 protein is CASSFTQTGWGTEAFF. CDR3 bases: TGTGCCAGCAGTTTTACCCAAACAGGGTGGGGCACTGAAGCTTTCTTT.

This chain links TRBV29-1 with TRBJ2-7; D may match TRBD1 or TRBD2 (5 bases each). The germline V gene encodes CDR1 SQVTM and CDR2 ANQGSEA. Trimming removed 8 bases at V and 1 base at J, with 15 bases between. The CDR3 spans 13 residues. CDR3 in DNA: TGCAGCAGTGAAAGGGACGCGTCCTACGAGCAGTACTTC. Translation: CSSERDASYEQYF.

The chain carries TRBV12-5 and TRBJ1-6; D uncertain. V gave up 1 base and J gave up 8 bases, with 21 bases separating them. This CDR3 region has 18 residues. Germline CDR1 LGHNT, CDR2 FRNRAP. CDR3 bases: TGTGCTAGTGGTTTGGACTCCCTACCATCCCGCGGGGATTCACCCCTCCACTTT. It specifies CASGLDSLPSRGDSPLHF.

Comment on this clonotype: A read error is possible here, since a much larger clone lies one base away. This sequence joins TRBV5-8 and TRBJ1-2, with D tentatively TRBD1 (6 bases). Germline loops: CDR1 SGHTS, CDR2 YDEGEE. V lost 4 bases and J lost 6, with 19 bases in between. The CDR3 loop spans 15 amino acids. CDR3 in DNA: TGTGCCAGCAGCGTACCCCTCCAGGGACACCATGGCTACACCTTC. Its translation: CASSVPLQGHHGYTF.

This chain uses TRBV5-1 with TRBJ2-7; no clear D. V lost 0 bases and J lost 7, with 14 bases in between. CDR3 length: 14 amino acids. Germline V gene lookup returns CDR1 SGHRS and CDR2 YFSETQ. CDR3 region: CASSLEDAAQEQYF. The CDR3 DNA sequence: TGCGCCAGCAGCTTGGAGGACGCGGCTCAGGAGCAGTACTTC.

As for this clonotype: Germline and junction disagree at one end, which may indicate a read error. The V call is TRBV19, the J call TRBJ2-2; D is undetermined. The germline V gene has CDR1 LNHDA and CDR2 SQIVND (reference sequence). CDR3 length: 13 residues. The CDR3 coding sequence is TGTGCCAGTAGTGTAGACGGAACCGGGGAGCTGTTTTTT. This sequence encodes CASSVDGTGELFF.

This clonotype has at least ten counts. The genes are TRBV7-9 and TRBJ2-6, with 9 bases matching TRBD2. CDR1 and CDR2 (germline): SEHNR, FQNEAQ (reference sequence). The CDR3 totals 19 residues. V gave up 5 bases and J gave up 2 bases; unmatched junction bases: 13. The CDR3: CASSRATSAGGAGANVLTF. The CDR3 DNA sequence: TGTGCCAGCAGCCGGGCGACTAGCGCGGGGGGGGCTGGGGCCAACGTCCTGACTTTC. The full variable domain, completed using reference TRBV7-9 and TRBJ2-6, is DTGVSQNPRHKITKRGQNVTFRCDPISEHNRLYWYRQTLGQGPEFLTYFQNEAQLEKSRLLSDRFSAERPKGSFSTLEIQRTEQGDSAMYLCASSRATSAGGAGANVLTFGAGSRLTVL.

The gene calls are TRBV5-4 and TRBJ1-2; no firm D call. The CDR3 runs 14 residues. Germline CDR1 reads SGHNT; CDR2 reads YYREEE (reference sequence). V dropped 2 bases and J dropped 1 base, with 9 bases sitting between them. This chain's CDR3 is CASSLLDINYGYTF. CDR3 sequence (DNA): TGTGCCAGCAGCTTACTCGACATTAACTATGGCTACACCTTC.

This clonotype has ten or more counts. The V and J genes are TRBV24-1 and TRBJ2-7; TRBD1 is a possible D gene (5 bases). Germline CDR1 and CDR2: KGHDR and SFDVKD. The CDR3 length is 13 residues. Trimming took off 2 bases at V and 6 bases at J, with 10 bases between the two ends. The CDR3 DNA is TGTGCCACCAGTGATTCGAGCAGGGTCGAGCAGTACTTC. Its translation: CATSDSSRVEQYF.

CDR3 nucleotides: TGCAGCATTGGGGGGGGTAACACTGAAGCTTTCTTT. Its translation: CSIGGGNTEAFF. This rearrangement joins TRBV29-1 to TRBJ1-1, with a tentative D call TRBD1 (5 bases). The CDR3 is made up of 12 amino acids. From germline, CDR1 is SQVTM and CDR2 ANQGSEA. Trimming took 8 bases from V and 2 from J, leaving 12 bases between them.

This sequence joins TRBV7-6 and TRBJ2-5, with 8 nucleotides matching TRBD1. The germline CDR1 and CDR2 sequences are SGHVS and FNYEAQ. Trimming cost V 5 bases and J 9 bases; bases outside gene matches: 11. The CDR3 extends over 14 amino acids. CDR3 region: CASSTWTGLQPQYF. In DNA, the CDR3 is TGTGCCAGCAGCACTTGGACAGGGCTCCAGCCCCAGTACTTC.

This clonotype showed up many times. This chain connects TRBV2 to TRBJ2-7, with 10 bases fitting TRBD2. Germline V lookup: CDR1 SNHLY, CDR2 FYNNEI. The CDR3 is made up of 14 amino acids. Losses at the gene ends were 6 bases for V and 6 bases for J; bases not matched to a gene: 8. CDR3 region: CASRRTSGISEQYF. The CDR3 region has the DNA TGTGCCAGCAGGAGAACTAGCGGGATCTCCGAGCAGTACTTC.